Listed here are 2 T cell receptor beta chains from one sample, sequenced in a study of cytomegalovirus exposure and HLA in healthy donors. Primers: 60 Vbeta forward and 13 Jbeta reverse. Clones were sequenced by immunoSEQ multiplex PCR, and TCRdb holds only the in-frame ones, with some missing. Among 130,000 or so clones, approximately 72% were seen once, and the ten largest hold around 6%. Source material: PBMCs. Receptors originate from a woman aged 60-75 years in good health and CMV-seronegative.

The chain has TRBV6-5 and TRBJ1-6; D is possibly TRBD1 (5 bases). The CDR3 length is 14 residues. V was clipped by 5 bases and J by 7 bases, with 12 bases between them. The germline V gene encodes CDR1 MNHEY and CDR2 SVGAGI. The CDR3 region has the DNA TGTGCCAGCAGTATTCATAGACAGAATTCACCCCTCCACTTT. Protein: CASSIHRQNSPLHF.

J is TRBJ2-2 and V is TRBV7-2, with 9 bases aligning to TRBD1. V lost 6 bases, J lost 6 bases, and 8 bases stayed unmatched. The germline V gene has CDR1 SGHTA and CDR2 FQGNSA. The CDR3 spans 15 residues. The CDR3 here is CASRKDRGGAGELFF. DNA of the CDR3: TGTGCCAGCAGGAAGGACAGGGGAGGAGCCGGGGAGCTGTTTTTT.